The next 21 T cell receptor beta chains were all read from a single sample in a study of cytomegalovirus exposure and HLA in healthy donors. The study ran its PCR with 60 Vbeta and 13 Jbeta primers. Produced via immunoSEQ multiplex PCR; TCRdb's table is partial and in-frame only. Of about 140,000 clones listed, around 80% were seen once; the top ten hold 2.5% to 3%. Sequences were obtained from PBMCs. The source of these receptors is a female donor in good health and CMV-seronegative.

The rearrangement uses TRBV6-5 and TRBJ2-3, with D perhaps TRBD1 (6 bases). The CDR3 extends over 13 amino acids. In germline, CDR1 is MNHEY, CDR2 SVGAGI. V was clipped by 6 bases and J by 3 bases, with 10 bases between them. In nucleotides, the CDR3 is TGTGCCAGCAGCGAAACAGGGACAGATACGCAGTATTTT. As protein: CASSETGTDTQYF.

The CDR3 sequence is CAWRGRTSGRARTDTQYF. CDR3 sequence (DNA): TGTGCCTGGAGGGGTAGGACTAGCGGGAGGGCCAGGACAGATACGCAGTATTTT. V gene TRBV30 combines with J gene TRBJ2-3, with 15 bases aligning to TRBD2. Germline values: CDR1 GTSNPN, CDR2 SVGIG (reference sequence). Trimming cost V 3 bases and J 3 bases; bases outside gene matches: 10. This CDR3 has 18 amino acids.

The chain combines TRBV19 with TRBJ2-1; 8 positions match TRBD2. This CDR3 has 14 amino acids. Germline V CDR1 and CDR2: LNHDA, SQIVND (reference sequence). Losses at the gene ends were 5 bases for V and 9 bases for J; bases not matched to a gene: 9. The chain's CDR3 is CASSGLAGMGEQFF. DNA of the CDR3: TGTGCCAGTAGTGGTCTAGCGGGTATGGGTGAGCAGTTCTTC. The full variable domain, completed using reference TRBV19 and TRBJ2-1, is DGGITQSPKYLFRKEGQNVTLSCEQNLNHDAMYWYRQDPGQGLRLIYYSQIVNDFQKGDIAEGYSVSREKKESFPLTVTSAQKNPTAFYLCASSGLAGMGEQFFGPGTRLTVL.

The genes are TRBV5-8 and TRBJ1-5; D is unclear. Germline lookup yields CDR1 SGHTS and CDR2 YDEGEE. The CDR3 has 15 amino acids. Trimming removed 1 base from V and 3 bases from J, with 11 bases in between. CDR3 in amino acids: CASSLRPGHNQPQHF. DNA of the CDR3: TGTGCCAGCAGCTTGAGACCGGGTCACAATCAGCCCCAGCATTTT. Variable domain in full (rest from reference TRBV5-8 and TRBJ1-5): EAGVTQSPTHLIKTRGQQATLRCSPISGHTSVYWYQQALGLGLQFLLWYDEGEERNRGNFPPRFSGRQFPNYSSELNVNALELEDSALYLCASSLRPGHNQPQHFGDGTRLSIL.

The genes are TRBV30 and TRBJ1-2; 8 bases agree with TRBD1. The CDR3 length is 13 residues. The germline V gene has CDR1 GTSNPN and CDR2 SVGIG (reference sequence). The V and J ends lost 6 bases and 5 bases, in that order; junction bases with no gene match: 8. The CDR3 bases are TGTGCCTGCCCTGGGACAGGAGTTTATGGCTACACCTTC. Translating gives CACPGTGVYGYTF.

The rearrangement links TRBV6-5 to TRBJ1-2; TRBD1 agrees at 8 bases. Trimming cost V 5 bases and J 4 bases; bases outside gene matches: 9. The CDR3 loop spans 15 amino acids. The germline gives CDR1 MNHEY, CDR2 SVGAGI. The CDR3 is CASSGRTGCFYGYTF. For the CDR3, the DNA is TGTGCCAGCAGTGGAAGGACAGGGTGCTTCTATGGCTACACCTTC.

This clone appeared once. J is TRBJ2-7 and V is TRBV9, with 10 positions matching TRBD1. CDR3 length equals 15 residues. V lost 0 bases to trimming and J lost 2 bases; unmatched junction nucleotides: 2. Germline V lookup: CDR1 SGDLS, CDR2 YYNGEE. The DNA for the CDR3 is TGTGCCAGCAGCGTAGGACAGGGGGCGACCTACGAGCAGTACTTC. It encodes CASSVGQGATYEQYF.

This rearrangement joins TRBV5-1 to TRBJ2-7, with 9 bases that match TRBD1. Looked up from germline, CDR1 is SGHRS and CDR2 is YFSETQ. CDR3 length: 14 amino acids. Germline trimming cut 4 bases from V and 3 bases from J; bases unmatched to any gene: 5. CDR3 loop: CASSRDRADYEQYF. The CDR3 nucleotides are TGCGCCAGCAGCCGGGACAGGGCTGACTACGAGCAGTACTTC.

This clone was recorded a few times. The J gene is TRBJ2-7, the V gene TRBV27; TRBD1 might be the D (5 bases). V dropped 2 bases and J dropped 7 bases, with 9 bases sitting between them. This CDR3 is 12 amino acids long. Looked up from germline, CDR1 is MNHEY and CDR2 is SMNVEV (reference sequence). CDR3 sequence: CASSLVPGEQYF. DNA of the CDR3: TGTGCCAGCAGTTTAGTCCCAGGGGAGCAGTACTTC.

This clone was detected a few times. This chain uses TRBV4-2 with TRBJ1-2, with D possibly TRBD1 on 6 matching bases. V lost 0 bases, J lost 2 bases, and 16 bases lay in between. This CDR3 contains 17 residues. CDR1 is LGHNA and CDR2 is YNFKEQ in the germline V gene. The CDR3 loop is CASSQDASGGPNYGYTF. DNA of the CDR3: TGTGCCAGCAGCCAAGATGCGTCGGGGGGGCCGAACTATGGCTACACCTTC.

This chain connects TRBV7-2 to TRBJ1-2; D gene unclear. The germline V gene has CDR1 SGHTA and CDR2 FQGNSA. The CDR3 consists of 16 residues. V gave up 0 bases and J gave up 0 bases, with 11 bases separating them. CDR3 coding DNA: TGTGCCAGCAGCTTAGCGGCGGCCCGAGCTAACTATGGCTACACCTTC. This encodes CASSLAAARANYGYTF.

This chain uses TRBV7-8 with TRBJ2-3, with D maybe TRBD2 (5 bases). V shed 4 bases and J shed 4 bases, with 18 bases lying between them. The CDR3 totals 16 residues. The V gene's germline CDR1 is SGHVS and CDR2 FQNEAQ. The CDR3 region is CASSWKRANWADTQYF. CDR3 sequence (DNA): TGTGCCAGCAGCTGGAAGAGGGCCAATTGGGCAGATACGCAGTATTTT.

This chain connects TRBV9 to TRBJ2-7; 9 bases agree with TRBD1. Germline CDR1 is SGDLS and CDR2 is YYNGEE. The V and J ends lost 0 bases and 3 bases, in that order; junction bases with no gene match: 4. The length of the CDR3 is 15 residues. The CDR3 DNA is TGTGCCAGCAGCGTAGGGGGACAGGGACTCTACGAGCAGTACTTC. This sequence encodes CASSVGGQGLYEQYF.

The chain joins TRBV27 to TRBJ2-3, with TRBD2 identical over 8 bases. In germline, CDR1 is MNHEY, CDR2 SMNVEV (reference sequence). The length of the CDR3 is 12 residues. The junction had 8 bases not matched to a gene; V was cut back by 9 bases and J by 9 bases. The CDR3 bases are TGTGCCAGTTGGGAGCGGGAGCACACGCAGTATTTT. Encoded protein: CASWEREHTQYF.

The genes are TRBV15 and TRBJ1-4; 12 bases map to TRBD1. Trimming at V came to 0 bases and at J to 7 bases, leaving 9 bases not matched to a gene. CDR3 length: 18 amino acids. Germline V gene data show CDR1 as LNHNV and CDR2 as YYDKDF (reference sequence). The CDR3 region has the DNA TGTGCCACCAGCAGAGATTCCGGGACAGGGGGCTCGCGTGAAAAACTGTTTTTT. It translates to CATSRDSGTGGSREKLFF.

The J gene is TRBJ1-1, the V gene TRBV18, with 7 nucleotides matching TRBD1. Germline assignment: CDR1 KGHSH and CDR2 LQKENI. Trimming took 6 bases from V and 3 from J; bases not matched to a gene: 10. This CDR3 has 15 residues. The CDR3 protein is CASSPLTGVDTEAFF. The CDR3 coding sequence is TGTGCCAGCTCTCCTCTCACAGGGGTCGACACTGAAGCTTTCTTT.

The rearrangement uses TRBV14 and TRBJ2-5, with D tentatively TRBD1 (6 bases). Germline-derived CDR1 and CDR2 are SGHDN and FVKESK. With 1 base removed from V and 4 bases from J, the gap between germline ends came to 25 bases. This CDR3 has 19 amino acids. The CDR3 DNA sequence: TGTGCCAGCAGCCAAGTTCTAATGGGGACACCACTGGGGAGAGAGACCCAGTACTTC. Encoded protein: CASSQVLMGTPLGRETQYF.

The rearrangement joins TRBV28 to TRBJ1-1; D is undetermined. The CDR3 loop spans 15 amino acids. The germline CDR1 and CDR2 sequences are MDHEN and SYDVKM. Trimming shortened V by 5 bases and J by 6 bases, and 19 bases separated the two germline ends. The CDR3 region is CASSPPGGEFAEAFF. In DNA form, the CDR3 reads TGTGCCAGCAGTCCGCCGGGCGGGGAGTTCGCTGAAGCTTTCTTT.

The chain combines TRBV25-1 with TRBJ1-4; D call uncertain. This CDR3 spans 12 amino acids. The germline V gene has CDR1 MGHDK and CDR2 SYGVNS. Deletions cut 1 base from V and 6 bases from J, with 3 bases between. The CDR3 sequence: CASSESYEKLFF. DNA of the CDR3: TGTGCCAGCAGTGAATCTTATGAAAAACTGTTTTTT.

This chain uses TRBV2 with TRBJ1-5, with TRBD1 identical over 8 bases. Germline loops: CDR1 SNHLY, CDR2 FYNNEI. Trimming cost V 6 bases and J 2 bases; bases outside gene matches: 6. The CDR3 runs to 15 residues. Here the CDR3 reads CASRDDRGGNQPQHF. CDR3 nucleotide sequence: TGTGCCAGCAGAGACGACAGGGGTGGCAATCAGCCCCAGCATTTT.

This chain connects TRBV20-1 to TRBJ2-1; no reliable D call. With 5 bases removed from V and 4 bases from J, the gap between germline ends came to 6 bases. The CDR3 loop spans 11 amino acids. The V gene's germline CDR1 is DFQATT and CDR2 SNEGSKA (reference sequence). The CDR3 DNA reads TGCAGTGCTCAGAATTACAATGAGCAGTTCTTC. Protein: CSAQNYNEQFF.